Listed below are T cell receptor beta chains from one sample, sequenced in a study of vaccination and CD4 T cells after COVID-19. No antigen has been assigned to these receptors. TCRdb re-called the PCR reads with MiXCR, one entry per CDR3 protein. The sample records approximately 26,000 distinct CDR3 sequences, 40% being singletons. The specimen was CD4+ T cells from blood, cultured in vitro. Receptors were obtained from a human donor who had recovered from COVID-19. Both conserved end residues are part of each CDR3. Fields, in order: J gene, V gene, D gene, clone size, CDR3 DNA, CDR3 protein. The D gene is left open where the match is weak. A clone size is listed for some rows: how often the clone was seen (once, few, many), or a class if it is expanded.

J: TRBJ1-5
V: TRBV10-3
D: .
size: .
DNA: TGTGCCACGGGCGGGGGGTTAGGGCAGCCCCAGCATTTT
CDR3: CATGGGLGQPQHF

J: TRBJ2-7
V: TRBV6-2/TRBV6-3
D: TRBD2
size: .
DNA: TGTGCCAGCACCCAGAAGCGGGGCTCCTACGAGCAGTACTTC
CDR3: CASTQKRGSYEQYF

J: TRBJ1-3
V: TRBV5-6
D: .
size: .
DNA: TGTGCCAGCAGCTTACCCCAGGGGATGTTAGGAAACACCATATATTTT
CDR3: CASSLPQGMLGNTIYF

J: TRBJ1-4
V: TRBV10-3
D: .
size: .
DNA: TGTGCCATCAGTGGAGTTCTAAATGAAAAACTGTTTTTT
CDR3: CAISGVLNEKLFF

J: TRBJ2-3
V: TRBV7-3
D: TRBD1
size: .
DNA: TGTGCCAGCAGCAAGGACAGGGCCGGGGCCACAGATACGCAGTATTTT
CDR3: CASSKDRAGATDTQYF

J: TRBJ2-7
V: TRBV5-1
D: TRBD1
size: once
DNA: TGCGCCAGCAGCTTGGCTCAACAGGGGGACGAGCAGTACTTC
CDR3: CASSLAQQGDEQYF

J: TRBJ1-3
V: TRBV6-5
D: .
size: .
DNA: TGTGCCAGCAGTTACGTCGCAGGCTCTGGAAACACCATATATTTT
CDR3: CASSYVAGSGNTIYF

J: TRBJ2-1
V: TRBV6-1
D: TRBD2
size: few
DNA: TGTGCCAGCAGACGGGGGACTAGCGGTTCGGGGGAGCAGTTCTTC
CDR3: CASRRGTSGSGEQFF

J: TRBJ2-7
V: TRBV11-2
D: .
size: few
DNA: TGTGCCAGCAGCTTGCCGAGCAGATCCTACGAGCAGTACTTC
CDR3: CASSLPSRSYEQYF

J: TRBJ1-4
V: TRBV28
D: .
size: .
DNA: TGTGCCAGCATCCAGGGGTTGGGAGAAAAACTGTTTTTT
CDR3: CASIQGLGEKLFF

J: TRBJ2-7
V: TRBV7-2
D: TRBD1
size: .
DNA: TGTGCCAGCAGCTCTGAATACAGGGGGCCCTACGAGCAGTACTTC
CDR3: CASSSEYRGPYEQYF

J: TRBJ2-7
V: TRBV25-1
D: TRBD1
size: .
DNA: TGTGCCAGCAGCGAGGGACAGGCCTACTCCTACGAGCAGTACTTC
CDR3: CASSEGQAYSYEQYF

J: TRBJ1-1
V: TRBV25-1
D: .
size: few
DNA: TGTGCCAGTACCTTTCAGAACACTGAAGCTTTCTTT
CDR3: CASTFQNTEAFF

J: TRBJ2-5
V: TRBV12-3/TRBV12-4
D: .
size: .
DNA: TGTGCCAGCGGGAACTACGTTGGCGAGACCCAGTACTTC
CDR3: CASGNYVGETQYF

J: TRBJ2-7
V: TRBV2
D: .
size: .
DNA: TGTGCCAGCACCCCGTTTAACTACGAGCAGTACTTC
CDR3: CASTPFNYEQYF

J: TRBJ1-5
V: TRBV19
D: TRBD1
size: .
DNA: TGTGCCAGTAATCTACAGGGGGGCAATCAGCCCCAGCATTTT
CDR3: CASNLQGGNQPQHF

J: TRBJ1-2
V: TRBV28
D: .
size: .
DNA: TGTGCCAGCAGTTTGAGCGGGGGCCTAGGGGGCTACACCTTC
CDR3: CASSLSGGLGGYTF

J: TRBJ1-1
V: TRBV2
D: .
size: few
DNA: TGTGCCAGCAGTGATTTCCCGGAGACGCCTGAAGCTTTCTTT
CDR3: CASSDFPETPEAFF

J: TRBJ2-2
V: TRBV11-2
D: .
size: .
DNA: TGTGCCAGCAGCCCACTTCGGGGCAGGAGGGCCGGGGAGCTGTTTTTT
CDR3: CASSPLRGRRAGELFF

J: TRBJ1-5
V: TRBV27
D: .
size: .
DNA: TGTGCCAGCAGTTTATCCCCTTATCAGCCCCAGCATTTT
CDR3: CASSLSPYQPQHF

J: TRBJ2-1
V: TRBV7-9
D: .
size: .
DNA: TGTGCCAGCAGCTTGAACTATGAGCAGTTCTTC
CDR3: CASSLNYEQFF

J: TRBJ1-2
V: TRBV12-3/TRBV12-4
D: TRBD1
size: .
DNA: TGTGCCAGCAGTTTGGCGACAGGGTTGCACATCTATGGCTACACCTTC
CDR3: CASSLATGLHIYGYTF

J: TRBJ1-3
V: TRBV6-5
D: .
size: .
DNA: TGTGCCAGCAGTTACTCGTACAGGGTGCCTGGAAACACCATATATTTT
CDR3: CASSYSYRVPGNTIYF

J: TRBJ1-2
V: TRBV4-2
D: .
size: .
DNA: TGTGCCAGCAACCCTAACCCGGCAGGGGATAACTATGGCTACACCTTC
CDR3: CASNPNPAGDNYGYTF

J: TRBJ1-3
V: TRBV6-5
D: TRBD1
size: once
DNA: TGTGCCAGCAGTTACCACTCGGGGGGCGGAGGGGGCCGTGGAAACACCATATATTTT
CDR3: CASSYHSGGGGGRGNTIYF

J: TRBJ1-2
V: TRBV20-1
D: .
size: .
DNA: TGCAGTGCTCGCAACCCGGACCCAGGGCATGGCTACACCTTC
CDR3: CSARNPDPGHGYTF

J: TRBJ2-3
V: TRBV12-3/TRBV12-4
D: .
size: .
DNA: TGTGCCAGCAGTTCCAGTTTTGGCAGGGGCACAGATACGCAGTATTTT
CDR3: CASSSSFGRGTDTQYF

J: TRBJ1-1
V: TRBV6-5
D: .
size: .
DNA: TGTGCCAGCAGTTACCGGGACAAAGGGGAAGCTTTCTTT
CDR3: CASSYRDKGEAFF

J: TRBJ2-3
V: TRBV20-1
D: TRBD2
size: .
DNA: TGCAGTGCTGCGAGCGGGAGTGCAGATACGCAGTATTTT
CDR3: CSAASGSADTQYF

J: TRBJ2-1
V: TRBV7-2
D: TRBD2
size: .
DNA: TGTGCCAGCAGCCCAGCGGGAGGTTCCTACAATGAGCAGTTCTTC
CDR3: CASSPAGGSYNEQFF

J: TRBJ2-2
V: TRBV11-3
D: TRBD2
size: .
DNA: TGTGCCAGCAGCTCGGCGGGAGCCACCGGGGAGCTGTTTTTT
CDR3: CASSSAGATGELFF

J: TRBJ2-1
V: TRBV5-1
D: TRBD2
size: .
DNA: TGCGCCAGCAGCTTGGAAGGCATCACTAGCGGGATTCGGGAGCAGTTCTTC
CDR3: CASSLEGITSGIREQFF

J: TRBJ2-1
V: TRBV19
D: .
size: .
DNA: TGTGCCAGTAACGCCGGGGTGGGGTCCTACAATGAGCAGTTCTTC
CDR3: CASNAGVGSYNEQFF

J: TRBJ2-5
V: TRBV10-3
D: TRBD2
size: few
DNA: TGTGCCACCGCGGCTAGCGGGGGGGCAGGTGGTGAGACCCAGTACTTC
CDR3: CATAASGGAGGETQYF

J: TRBJ2-3
V: TRBV10-3
D: TRBD1
size: few
DNA: TGTGCCATCAGTGACCGGGACAGGGGAGATACGCAGTATTTT
CDR3: CAISDRDRGDTQYF

J: TRBJ2-7
V: TRBV5-8
D: TRBD1
size: few
DNA: TGTGCCAGCAGCTCGAGGAAGACAGGGTGGAGCTCCTACGAGCAGTACTTC
CDR3: CASSSRKTGWSSYEQYF

J: TRBJ2-7
V: TRBV6-5
D: .
size: few
DNA: TGTGCCAGCAGTTATCCCGAGGTGGAGTGGAAGACCCCGGGCGAGCAGTACTTC
CDR3: CASSYPEVEWKTPGEQYF

J: TRBJ2-5
V: TRBV5-1
D: TRBD1
size: few
DNA: TGCGCCAGCAGCACGGACAGGGAGACCCAGTACTTC
CDR3: CASSTDRETQYF

J: TRBJ2-3
V: TRBV9
D: .
size: .
DNA: TGTGCCAGCAGCGAGCTTCCCACAGATACGCAGTATTTT
CDR3: CASSELPTDTQYF

J: TRBJ2-1
V: TRBV19
D: TRBD2
size: few
DNA: TGTGCCAGTAGTATCGGGGGGAGAGGGAACAATGAGCAGTTCTTC
CDR3: CASSIGGRGNNEQFF

J: TRBJ2-3
V: TRBV4-3
D: .
size: few
DNA: TGCGCCAGCAGCCTAGATGCGTACACAGATACGCAGTATTTT
CDR3: CASSLDAYTDTQYF

J: TRBJ2-2
V: TRBV15
D: TRBD2
size: .
DNA: TGTGCCACCAGCAGAGAGGGCGGGGGGGCCCCCGGGGAGCTGTTTTTT
CDR3: CATSREGGGAPGELFF

J: TRBJ1-2
V: TRBV12-3/TRBV12-4
D: .
size: .
DNA: TGTGCCAGCAGTTTCCTGCTGGAAGGGACGTATGGCTACACCTTC
CDR3: CASSFLLEGTYGYTF

J: TRBJ1-5
V: TRBV19
D: .
size: .
DNA: TGTGCCAGTAGGTCCCAGGGTCGGGGCAATCAGCCCCAGCATTTT
CDR3: CASRSQGRGNQPQHF

J: TRBJ1-4
V: TRBV18
D: .
size: .
DNA: TGTGCCAGCTCACCACCGGATGGAGGAGGCGAAAAACTGTTTTTT
CDR3: CASSPPDGGGEKLFF

J: TRBJ1-2
V: TRBV11-2
D: TRBD1
size: few
DNA: TGTGCCAGCAGCTTAGATGGGGGGACAGGGGTCTATGGCTACACCTTC
CDR3: CASSLDGGTGVYGYTF

J: TRBJ2-5
V: TRBV19
D: .
size: .
DNA: TGTGCCAGTAGTATCAGCGGCATTGGGGGAGAGACCCAGTACTTC
CDR3: CASSISGIGGETQYF

J: TRBJ2-3
V: TRBV2
D: .
size: .
DNA: TGTGCCAGCCGGAGGGAGACAGATACGCAGTATTTT
CDR3: CASRRETDTQYF

J: TRBJ2-3
V: TRBV10-3
D: .
size: .
DNA: TGTGCCATTCAGGAGCAGGCGGCAGATACGCAGTATTTT
CDR3: CAIQEQAADTQYF